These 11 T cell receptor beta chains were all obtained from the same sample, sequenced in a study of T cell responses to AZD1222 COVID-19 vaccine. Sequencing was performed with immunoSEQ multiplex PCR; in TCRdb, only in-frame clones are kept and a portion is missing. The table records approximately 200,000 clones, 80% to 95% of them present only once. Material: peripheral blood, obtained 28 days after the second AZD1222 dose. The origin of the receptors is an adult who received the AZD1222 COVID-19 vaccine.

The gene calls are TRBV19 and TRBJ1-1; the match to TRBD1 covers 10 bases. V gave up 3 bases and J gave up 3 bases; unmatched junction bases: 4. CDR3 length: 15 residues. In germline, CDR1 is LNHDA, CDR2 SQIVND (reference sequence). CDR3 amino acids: CASSIRDRGHTEAFF. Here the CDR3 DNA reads TGTGCCAGTAGTATCCGGGACAGGGGTCACACTGAAGCTTTCTTT.

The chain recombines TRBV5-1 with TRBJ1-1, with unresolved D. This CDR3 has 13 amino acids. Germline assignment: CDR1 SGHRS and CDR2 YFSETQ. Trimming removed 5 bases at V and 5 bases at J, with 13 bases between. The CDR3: CASRSNARTEAFF. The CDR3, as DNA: TGCGCCAGCAGATCCAACGCCCGAACTGAAGCTTTCTTT.

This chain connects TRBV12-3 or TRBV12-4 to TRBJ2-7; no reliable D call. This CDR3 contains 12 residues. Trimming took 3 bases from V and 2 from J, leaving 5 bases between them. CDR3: CASSFGTYEQYF. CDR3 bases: TGTGCCAGCAGTTTTGGGACCTACGAGCAGTACTTC.

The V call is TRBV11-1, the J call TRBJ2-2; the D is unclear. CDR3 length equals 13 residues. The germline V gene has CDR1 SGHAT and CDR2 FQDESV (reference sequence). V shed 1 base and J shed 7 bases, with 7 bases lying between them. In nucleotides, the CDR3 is TGTGCCAGCAGCTTAGGAGGTGGCGGGGAGCTGTTTTTT. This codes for CASSLGGGGELFF. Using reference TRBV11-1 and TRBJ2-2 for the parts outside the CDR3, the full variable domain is EAEVAQSPRYKITEKSQAVAFWCDPISGHATLYWYRQILGQGPELLVQFQDESVVDDSQLPKDRFSAERLKGVDSTLKIQPAELGDSAMYLCASSLGGGGELFFGEGSRLTVL.

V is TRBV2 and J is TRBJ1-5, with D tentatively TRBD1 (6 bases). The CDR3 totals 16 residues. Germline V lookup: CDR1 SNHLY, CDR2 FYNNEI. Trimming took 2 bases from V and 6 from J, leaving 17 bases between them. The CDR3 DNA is TGTGCCAGCAGTGAACTCATACCAGGGGTGGGTCAGCCCCAGCATTTT. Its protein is CASSELIPGVGQPQHF.

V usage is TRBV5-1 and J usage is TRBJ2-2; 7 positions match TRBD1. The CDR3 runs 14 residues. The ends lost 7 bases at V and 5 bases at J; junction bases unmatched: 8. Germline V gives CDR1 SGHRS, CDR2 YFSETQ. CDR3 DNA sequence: TGCGCCAGCCGACAGGGACCAGGGACCGGGGAGCTGTTTTTT. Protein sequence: CASRQGPGTGELFF.

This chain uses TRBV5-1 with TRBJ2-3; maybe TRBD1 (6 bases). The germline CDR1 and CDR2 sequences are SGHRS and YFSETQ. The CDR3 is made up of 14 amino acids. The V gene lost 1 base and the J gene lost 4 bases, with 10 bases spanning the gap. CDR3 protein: CASSLLQGSDTQYF. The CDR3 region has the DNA TGCGCCAGCAGCTTGTTGCAGGGGTCAGATACGCAGTATTTT.

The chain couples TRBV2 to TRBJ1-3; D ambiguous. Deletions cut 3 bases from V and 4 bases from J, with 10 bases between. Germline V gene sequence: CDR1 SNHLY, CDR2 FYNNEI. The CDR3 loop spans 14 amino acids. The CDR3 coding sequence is TGTGCCAGCAGTGACAGAGCCGTCGGAAACACCATATATTTT. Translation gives CASSDRAVGNTIYF.

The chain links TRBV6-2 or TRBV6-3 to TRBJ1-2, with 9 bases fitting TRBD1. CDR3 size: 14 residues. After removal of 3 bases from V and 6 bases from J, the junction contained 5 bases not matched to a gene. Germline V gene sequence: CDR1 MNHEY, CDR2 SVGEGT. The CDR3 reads CASSYGNRGHGYTF. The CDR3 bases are TGTGCCAGCAGTTATGGTAACAGGGGGCATGGCTACACCTTC.

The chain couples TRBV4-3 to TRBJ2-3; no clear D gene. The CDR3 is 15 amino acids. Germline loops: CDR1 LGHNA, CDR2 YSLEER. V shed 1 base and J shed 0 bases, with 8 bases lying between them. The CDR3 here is CASSQGATSTDTQYF. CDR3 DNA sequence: TGCGCCAGCAGCCAAGGGGCGACTAGCACAGATACGCAGTATTTT.

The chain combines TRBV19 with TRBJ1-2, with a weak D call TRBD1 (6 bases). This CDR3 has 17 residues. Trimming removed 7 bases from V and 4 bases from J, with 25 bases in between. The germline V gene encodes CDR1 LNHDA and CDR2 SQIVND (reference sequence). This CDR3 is CASTYPPTGNKAYGYTF. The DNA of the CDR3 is TGTGCCAGTACCTATCCCCCAACAGGGAATAAGGCCTATGGCTACACCTTC.